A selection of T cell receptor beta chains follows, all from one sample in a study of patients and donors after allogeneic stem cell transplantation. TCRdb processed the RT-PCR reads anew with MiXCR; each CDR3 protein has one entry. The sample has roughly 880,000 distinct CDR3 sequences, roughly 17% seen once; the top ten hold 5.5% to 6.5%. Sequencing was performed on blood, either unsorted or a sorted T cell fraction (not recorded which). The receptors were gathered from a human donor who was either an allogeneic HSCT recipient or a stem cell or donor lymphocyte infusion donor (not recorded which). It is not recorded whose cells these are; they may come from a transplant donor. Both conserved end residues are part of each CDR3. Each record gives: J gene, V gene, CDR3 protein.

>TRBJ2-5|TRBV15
CATSRDPTGGETQYF
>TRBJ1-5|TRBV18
CASSPGGGGNQPQHF
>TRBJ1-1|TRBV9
CASSTTGAATEAFF
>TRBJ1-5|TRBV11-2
CASSSQDRVLGNQPQHF
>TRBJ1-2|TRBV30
CAWSWGKKDGYTF
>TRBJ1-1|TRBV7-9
CASSGLLNTEAFF
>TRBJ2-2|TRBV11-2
CASSPGVVRTTIPGELFF
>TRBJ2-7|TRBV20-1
CSARDGGTGSYEQYF
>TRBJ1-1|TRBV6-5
CASSSSDRQNTEAFF
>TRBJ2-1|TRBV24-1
CATSDSTRDRRTNEQFF
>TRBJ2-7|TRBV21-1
CASWQTYEQYF
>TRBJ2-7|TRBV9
CASTRDHLSDEQYF
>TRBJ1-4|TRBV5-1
CASSSGDTSTTNEKLFF
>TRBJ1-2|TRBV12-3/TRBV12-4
CASSSAGYSNYGYTF
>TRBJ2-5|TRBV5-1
CASSFLAGYQETQYF
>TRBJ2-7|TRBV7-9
CASSSRLAGGPGDEQYF
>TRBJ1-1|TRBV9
CASSVEGAGYKTEAFF
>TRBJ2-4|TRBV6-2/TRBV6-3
CASVDRVWNIQYF
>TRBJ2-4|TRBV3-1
CASSQDGGSWNIQYF
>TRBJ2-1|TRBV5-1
CASSLGVRSGTYNEQFF
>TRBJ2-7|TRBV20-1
CSASPPGQVKYEQYF
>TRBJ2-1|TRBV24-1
CATSLPGLLEDEQFF
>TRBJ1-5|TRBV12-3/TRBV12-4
CASSAGTENNQPQHF
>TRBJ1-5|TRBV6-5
CASSYRGGGLQPQHF